Given below is one T cell receptor beta chain in context. These data belong to a study of blood T cell repertoires in COVID-19. Study processing details: Estimation of nucleated cell counts was performed using reference gene primer amplification. The protocol was immunoSEQ multiplex PCR, while the TCRdb copy is restricted to in-frame clones and leaves out a portion. V and J calls and clone size are as listed in that table; D and trimming were resolved from the DNA. The sample holds about 50,000 clones; approximately 85% are singletons and the top ten take roughly 6.7%. The sample comprised peripheral blood. The receptor was isolated from a man in his sixties with acute or convalescent COVID-19.

The CDR3 DNA is TGTGCTAGTGGTCCGGGGACAGGGGGCGCTTCCTATGGCTACACCTTC. Its translation: CASGPGTGGASYGYTF. This chain joins TRBV12-5 and TRBJ1-2; 12 nucleotides align to TRBD1. CDR1 is LGHNT and CDR2 is FRNRAP in the germline V gene. The CDR3 loop spans 16 amino acids. V was clipped by 5 bases and J by 4 bases; unmatched bases: 8.